This T cell receptor (beta chain) was found in a study of Ad26.COV2.S vaccination and SARS-CoV-2 variants. Overall study results and limits: Non-spike TCR breadth showed similarity between vaccine and placebo recipients.

Only in-frame clones appear in the TCRdb table, and some are missing; sequencing was by immunoSEQ multiplex PCR. The profile shows some 180,000 clones, 70% to 90% of them singletons. Germline CDR1 and CDR2: SGHKS and YYEKEE (reference sequence). V lost 1 base to trimming and J lost 6 bases, with 5 bases between them. The CDR3 has 12 amino acids. Concerning this clone itself: Antigen specificity is unknown.

The chain uses TRBV5-5 and TRBJ2-1; no clear D gene. The receptor's source is a human donor who had recovered from COVID-19. Sequenced here: peripheral blood, sampled after recovery from COVID-19. The CDR3 sequence: CASSLFGNEQFF. For the CDR3, the DNA is TGTGCCAGCAGCTTGTTTGGCAATGAGCAGTTCTTC.